This T cell receptor (beta chain) was documented in a study of a mutant IDH1 vaccine in newly diagnosed glioma. As for the study in general: Those enrolled had earlier been treated with radiotherapy, temozolomide, or both, mostly both.

The germline CDR1 and CDR2 sequences are GTSNPN and SVGIG (reference sequence). The CDR3 length is 12 residues. Deletions cut 4 bases from V and 8 bases from J, with 14 bases between. Time point meaning: baseline, week 1 (first vaccination visit). The treatment is: pre-vaccination baseline after standard-of-care therapy. This table comes from immunoSEQ multiplex PCR, and its TCRdb copy is limited to in-frame clones, with some not included. The sample lists approximately 54,000 clones; about four fifths were seen once. This chain uses TRBV30 with TRBJ1-2; D is ambiguous. Sequences were derived from PBMCs, sampled from a glioma patient treated with radiotherapy, temozolomide or both. The source is a young man with glioma. The CDR3 protein is CAWTSLPRGYTF. CDR3 DNA sequence: TGTGCCTGGACCTCACTTCCGAGGGGCTACACCTTC.